A single sample gave rise to the 18 T cell receptor beta chains below, sequenced in a study of blood T cell repertoires in COVID-19. TCRdb's table, derived via immunoSEQ multiplex PCR, lists solely in-frame clones and lacks some. Altogether 70,000 to 95,000 clones are present, roughly 96% being singletons, with the ten largest covering 3.5% to 5%. The specimen was peripheral blood. These receptors came from a human donor with active COVID-19. The donor label of this sample is uncertain.

The CDR3 DNA follows: TGTGCCAGCACCGGGAGAGGCTTCTCGGAGACCCAGTACTTC. It is translated as CASTGRGFSETQYF. The gene calls are TRBV7-9 and TRBJ2-5; TRBD2 is a possible D gene (6 bases). The germline V gene encodes CDR1 SEHNR and CDR2 FQNEAQ (reference sequence). The CDR3 extends over 14 amino acids. The V end was cut by 7 bases, the J end by 5 bases, with 17 bases between.

The chain recombines TRBV12-5 with TRBJ2-2; 7 bases fit TRBD1. Per the germline V gene, CDR1 is LGHNT and CDR2 is FRNRAP. This CDR3 contains 18 residues. With V trimmed by 1 base and J by 1 base, 9 bases remained unmatched. The CDR3 region has the DNA TGTGCTAGTGGTTTGGAGAGGACGGGACAGATGAACACCGGGGAGCTGTTTTTT. This gives the protein CASGLERTGQMNTGELFF.

The rearrangement uses TRBV9 and TRBJ2-1; 8 bases map to TRBD2. V was clipped by 3 bases and J by 1 base; unmatched bases: 9. Germline loops: CDR1 SGDLS, CDR2 YYNGEE. CDR3 size: 17 residues. The DNA of the CDR3 is TGTGCCAGCAGCGGCGAGGCGGGAGGAGGGTCCTACAATGAGCAGTTCTTC. Its protein is CASSGEAGGGSYNEQFF.

The chain is built from TRBV19 and TRBJ2-1; 7 bases fit TRBD2. This CDR3 contains 13 residues. CDR1 LNHDA and CDR2 SQIVND come from the germline V gene (reference sequence). CDR3 nucleotide sequence: TGTGCAAACTCACCTAGCGGATACAATGAGCAGTTCTTC. Encoded protein: CANSPSGYNEQFF.

The genes are TRBV7-9 and TRBJ1-2; possible D gene TRBD1, 5 bases. Per germline, CDR1 SEHNR and CDR2 FQNEAQ (reference sequence). This CDR3 is built from 14 residues. Deletions cut 4 bases from V and 4 bases from J, with 13 bases between. CDR3 nucleotides: TGTGCCAGCAGCTCCAGGGTCTCGGGCTATGGCTACACCTTC. It encodes CASSSRVSGYGYTF.

The chain is built from TRBV5-4 and TRBJ2-3; 9 bases fit TRBD1. The CDR3 totals 15 residues. Germline loops: CDR1 SGHNT, CDR2 YYREEE (reference sequence). Trimming at V came to 4 bases and at J to 3 bases, leaving 6 bases not matched to a gene. The DNA of the CDR3 is TGTGCCAGCAGCCATCCGGGACAGGGTACAGATACGCAGTATTTT. This sequence encodes CASSHPGQGTDTQYF.

The CDR3 here is CASSPLSPGAYEQYF. CDR3 in DNA: TGCGCCAGCAGCCCTCTGTCCCCAGGGGCCTACGAGCAGTACTTC. The rearrangement uses TRBV4-1 and TRBJ2-7, with D maybe TRBD1 (6 bases). Germline V gene data show CDR1 as MGHRA and CDR2 as YSYEKL. This CDR3 region has 15 residues. The V gene lost 4 bases and the J gene lost 2 bases, with 15 bases spanning the gap.

The chain uses TRBV29-1 and TRBJ2-2, with D maybe TRBD1 (5 bases). The germline V gene has CDR1 SQVTM and CDR2 ANQGSEA. V dropped 3 bases and J dropped 6 bases, with 8 bases sitting between them. This CDR3 is built from 12 residues. CDR3 region: CSVDKGSGELFF. The CDR3 DNA follows: TGCAGCGTTGATAAGGGGTCCGGGGAGCTGTTTTTT.

This rearrangement joins TRBV18 to TRBJ1-5; 11 bases match TRBD1. The CDR3 has 17 amino acids. Unmatched junction bases numbered 7, after V lost 6 bases and J lost 0 bases. Germline CDR1 KGHSH, CDR2 LQKENI. This CDR3 is CASSPDRGLTSNQPQHF. CDR3 DNA sequence: TGTGCCAGCTCGCCGGACAGGGGGCTAACTAGCAATCAGCCCCAGCATTTT.

The gene calls are TRBV19 and TRBJ1-6; the D gene is possibly TRBD1 (6 bases). The CDR3 covers 14 residues. V gave up 6 bases and J gave up 10 bases, with 16 bases separating them. Germline-derived CDR1 and CDR2 are LNHDA and SQIVND (reference sequence). Here the CDR3 DNA reads TGTGCCAGTAGGACGGGACAAGCGGGATCACCCCTCCACTTT. It encodes CASRTGQAGSPLHF. Full variable domain (missing parts from reference TRBV19 and TRBJ1-6): DGGITQSPKYLFRKEGQNVTLSCEQNLNHDAMYWYRQDPGQGLRLIYYSQIVNDFQKGDIAEGYSVSREKKESFPLTVTSAQKNPTAFYLCASRTGQAGSPLHFGNGTRLTVT.

V gene TRBV15 combines with J gene TRBJ2-1; no firm D call. CDR1 is LNHNV and CDR2 is YYDKDF in the germline V gene (reference sequence). Trimming took off 0 bases at V and 8 bases at J, with 8 bases between the two ends. The CDR3 contains 13 residues. CDR3: CATSRDVSDEQFF. For the CDR3, the DNA is TGTGCCACCAGCAGAGATGTATCTGATGAGCAGTTCTTC. The variable domain in full, with the rest retrieved from reference TRBV15 and TRBJ2-1, is DAMVIQNPRYQVTQFGKPVTLSCSQTLNHNVMYWYQQKSSQAPKLLFHYYDKDFNNEADTPDNFQSRRPNTSFCFLDIRSPGLGDTAMYLCATSRDVSDEQFFGPGTRLTVL.

The chain uses TRBV5-1 and TRBJ2-3, with a weak D call TRBD2 (5 bases). This CDR3 comprises 16 residues. Trimming took 0 bases from V and 2 from J, leaving 13 bases between them. In germline, CDR1 is SGHRS, CDR2 YFSETQ. CDR3 bases: TGCGCCAGCAGCTTGGTAGATAAGCGGCCCACAGATACGCAGTATTTT. It codes for CASSLVDKRPTDTQYF.

The CDR3: CASRQAAQNIQYF. For the CDR3, the DNA is TGCGCCAGCAGACAAGCGGCCCAAAACATTCAGTACTTC. This sequence joins TRBV5-1 and TRBJ2-4, with D maybe TRBD2 (5 bases). The ends were cut back, 5 bases at V and 5 bases at J, with 11 bases in the middle. Germline V gene data show CDR1 as SGHRS and CDR2 as YFSETQ. The CDR3 has 13 residues.

V gene TRBV4-3 combines with J gene TRBJ2-5; D call uncertain. The ends were cut back, 0 bases at V and 3 bases at J, with 5 bases in the middle. This CDR3 region has 13 residues. Germline CDR1 and CDR2: LGHNA and YSLEER. The CDR3 reads CASSQDREETQYF. In DNA, the CDR3 is TGCGCCAGCAGCCAAGATCGTGAAGAGACCCAGTACTTC.

Worth noting for this clone: A junction end diverges from the germline sequence, so it may reflect a read error. The chain couples TRBV7-7 to TRBJ2-3, with D maybe TRBD2 (5 bases). Germline V gene sequence: CDR1 SSHAT, CDR2 FNYEAQ (reference sequence). This CDR3 has 14 amino acids. The DNA for the CDR3 is TGTGCTAGCAGCTTAAACGGGATCACAGATACGCAGTATTTT. Translated, it gives CASSLNGITDTQYF.

The table lists this clone with a count of one. The CDR3 protein is CSASRWAPDTQYF. The CDR3 DNA reads TGCAGTGCTAGTAGGTGGGCCCCAGATACGCAGTATTTT. V gene TRBV20-1 combines with J gene TRBJ2-3; D uncertain. Germline values: CDR1 DFQATT, CDR2 SNEGSKA (reference sequence). CDR3 size: 13 residues. V was cut by 3 bases and J by 4 bases, with 11 bases left in between.

In DNA form, the CDR3 reads TGTGCCAGCAGTTGGTCCAGCTCCTATAATTCACCCCTCCACTTT. It encodes CASSWSSSYNSPLHF. The chain links TRBV27 to TRBJ1-6; D gene ambiguous. This CDR3 region has 15 residues. Germline CDR1 MNHEY, CDR2 SMNVEV (reference sequence). With 4 bases removed from V and 0 bases from J, the gap between germline ends came to 7 bases.

The chain has TRBV29-1 and TRBJ2-1; TRBD2 matches at 9 bases. Germline V gene data show CDR1 as SQVTM and CDR2 as ANQGSEA. V lost 7 bases to trimming and J lost 5 bases; unmatched junction nucleotides: 12. The CDR3 totals 15 residues. The CDR3 here is CSAKTGTSRNNEQFF. As DNA, the CDR3 is TGCAGCGCGAAAACCGGGACTAGCCGAAACAATGAGCAGTTCTTC.